The sequence of this TCR beta chain was determined in a study of blood T cells in healthy people across ages. Notes on the study in general: TCR beta diversity per million T cells fell roughly linearly with age.

A word on this clonotype: Its specificity is unknown.

Each donor was a healthy Caucasian individual from Russia, aged about 6 to 95. Unmatched junction bases numbered 15, after V lost 10 bases and J lost 5 bases. The CDR3 length is 15 residues. Together with a sample-barcoded 5' primer, a J-beta primer mix was included in a second PCR lasting roughly 6 to 12 cycles. A single record per CDR3 protein comes from TCRdb applying MiXCR to the 5' RACE reads. The sample consists of approximately 1.5 million distinct CDR3 sequences, 30% to 35% of them appearing once. The sequenced sample was blood. The chain is built from TRBV12-3 or TRBV12-4 and TRBJ2-5; 8 bases fit TRBD1. This clonotype originated in a woman in her 30s in good health. The CDR3 DNA reads TGTGCCATCACGCCCCGGGCAGGGGGCGATGAGACCCAGTACTTC. This gives the protein CAITPRAGGDETQYF.